These T cell receptor beta chains were read from a single sample in a study of T cells in tuberculosis. TCRdb's copy holds only in-frame clones and misses some; the assay was immunoSEQ multiplex PCR. The sample carries roughly 60,000 clones, about 86% recorded once. The sequenced sample consisted of CD1b-GMM tetramer-negative cells sorted from PBMCs. All receptors derive from an adult woman with latent tuberculosis. Both conserved end residues are part of each CDR3. A D gene is named only where the DNA matches it firmly. Rows may omit the clone size; those that give it use once, few, many or a size class.

clone_size	d_call	v_call	j_call	cdr3_aa	cdr3_nt
-	-	TRBV2	TRBJ2-1	CASSEVKGSYNEQFF	TGTGCCAGCAGTGAGGTAAAGGGGTCCTACAATGAGCAGTTCTTC
few	-	TRBV6-6	TRBJ1-6	CASSTDRRDSPLHF	TGTGCCAGCAGTACCGACAGGCGGGATTCACCCCTCCACTTT
-	-	TRBV27	TRBJ2-1	CASSLSMIVLHEQFF	TGTGCCAGCAGTTTATCGATGATAGTGCTACATGAGCAGTTCTTC
-	TRBD2	TRBV15	TRBJ2-3	CATSRGGGSGGAKGDTQYF	TGTGCCACCAGCAGAGGAGGAGGTAGCGGGGGGGCGAAAGGGGATACGCAGTATTTT
-	-	TRBV9	TRBJ2-2	CASSVNSAGELFF	TGTGCCAGCAGCGTCAATTCGGCCGGGGAGCTGTTTTTT
-	TRBD2	TRBV18	TRBJ2-7	CASSPWGGGSSYEQYF	TGTGCCAGCTCTCCCTGGGGCGGGGGTAGCTCCTACGAGCAGTACTTC
-	TRBD2	TRBV5-1	TRBJ2-7	CASSFSGGSYEQYF	TGCGCCAGCAGCTTTAGCGGGGGGTCCTACGAGCAGTACTTC
-	-	TRBV5-6	TRBJ1-1	CASSLVDRLNTEAFF	TGTGCCAGCAGCTTGGTGGACAGATTGAACACTGAAGCTTTCTTT
-	TRBD2	TRBV5-5	TRBJ2-5	CASSLASAGGQETQYF	TGTGCCAGCAGCTTGGCGTCGGCGGGGGGACAAGAGACCCAGTACTTC
-	-	TRBV19	TRBJ1-1	CASSIDPEATEAFF	TGTGCCAGTAGTATAGATCCGGAGGCGACTGAAGCTTTCTTT
-	-	TRBV9	TRBJ2-3	CASSPSEFGTDTQYF	TGTGCCAGCAGCCCCTCGGAGTTCGGGACAGATACGCAGTATTTT
few	TRBD1	TRBV28	TRBJ1-2	CASSLSLGQGEGYTF	TGTGCCAGCAGTTTATCCCTTGGACAGGGGGAGGGCTACACCTTC
-	-	TRBV28	TRBJ2-7	CASSLPGYYEQYF	TGTGCCAGCAGTTTACCGGGTTACTACGAGCAGTACTTC
-	-	TRBV27	TRBJ2-2	CASSWGGGASGELFF	TGTGCCAGCAGCTGGGGAGGGGGGGCCTCCGGGGAGCTGTTTTTT
-	TRBD2	TRBV6-1	TRBJ2-7	CASNSGTTPYEQYF	TGTGCCAGCAATTCCGGGACTACCCCCTACGAGCAGTACTTC
-	-	TRBV22-1	TRBJ1-1	CPGSAPRHLQNTEAFF	TGTCCTGGGAGCGCACCTCGACACCTACAGAACACTGAAGCTTTCTTT
-	-	TRBV27	TRBJ2-3	CASRHGATDTQYF	TGTGCCAGTCGTCATGGGGCGACAGATACGCAGTATTTT
-	TRBD2	TRBV7-9	TRBJ2-1	CASSRSASGYNEQFF	TGTGCCAGCAGCCGTTCGGCTAGCGGGTACAATGAGCAGTTCTTC
-	-	TRBV5-5	TRBJ2-7	CASSWPAGGSSYEQYF	TGTGCCAGCAGCTGGCCAGCTGGAGGGAGCTCCTACGAGCAGTACTTC
few	-	TRBV19	TRBJ2-5	CASSIAQQETQYF	TGTGCCAGTAGTATCGCACAGCAAGAGACCCAGTACTTC
-	-	TRBV18	TRBJ1-1	CASSQQKEAFF	TGTGCCAGCTCTCAACAAAAGGAAGCTTTCTTT
-	TRBD1	TRBV5-6	TRBJ1-3	CASSLSGTGGDTIYF	TGTGCCAGCAGCTTGTCTGGGACAGGGGGGGACACCATATATTTT
-	TRBD1	TRBV9	TRBJ1-1	CASSPRDRPPPDFF	TGTGCCAGCAGCCCTCGGGACAGGCCACCCCCCGATTTCTTT
-	-	TRBV5-6	TRBJ1-2	CASSYPREPRGYTF	TGTGCCAGCAGCTATCCCCGGGAGCCTAGAGGCTACACCTTC
-	-	TRBV30	TRBJ1-6	CAWGTKGRVYSPLHF	TGTGCCTGGGGAACCAAAGGGAGGGTGTATTCACCCCTCCACTTT
-	-	TRBV27	TRBJ1-2	CASSLSAGVDGYTF	TGTGCCAGCAGTTTATCGGCAGGGGTCGATGGCTACACCTTC
-	-	TRBV28	TRBJ2-7	CASSAFRNEQYF	TGTGCCAGCTCGGCTTTCAGGAACGAGCAGTACTTC
-	TRBD2	TRBV5-1	TRBJ2-7	CASSREGTSGLEQYF	TGCGCCAGCAGCCGGGAGGGGACTAGCGGGCTAGAGCAGTACTTC
-	TRBD2	TRBV2	TRBJ2-2	CASSLSGSDTGELFF	TGTGCCAGCAGCCTTAGCGGGAGTGACACCGGGGAGCTGTTTTTT
once	-	TRBV30	TRBJ2-2	CAWGPLYPGELFF	TGTGCCTGGGGGCCCCTTTACCCCGGGGAGCTGTTTTTT
-	-	TRBV10-3	TRBJ2-7	CAISGYYSYEQYF	TGTGCCATCAGTGGGTACTACTCCTACGAGCAGTACTTC
once	-	TRBV19	TRBJ1-4	CASSPLDRDMMELFF	TGTGCCAGTAGTCCTTTGGACAGAGACATGATGGAACTGTTTTTT
-	-	TRBV6-1	TRBJ2-3	CASSPRSDTQYF	TGTGCCAGCAGCCCCAGAAGTGATACGCAGTATTTT
-	TRBD1	TRBV2	TRBJ2-1	CASRATGTGGSGQFF	TGTGCCAGCAGGGCCACCGGGACAGGGGGTAGCGGGCAGTTCTTC
-	-	TRBV30	TRBJ2-1	CAWSVVRNNEQFF	TGTGCCTGGAGTGTAGTCAGAAACAATGAGCAGTTCTTC
-	TRBD2	TRBV28	TRBJ2-7	CASSLWTSGPLYEQYF	TGTGCCAGCAGTTTATGGACTAGCGGACCCCTTTACGAGCAGTACTTC
-	TRBD1	TRBV6-5	TRBJ1-4	CASGTGTGGRKLFF	TGTGCCAGCGGCACCGGGACAGGGGGCCGAAAACTGTTTTTT
-	TRBD1	TRBV28	TRBJ1-1	CASSLQGGGEAFF	TGTGCCAGCAGTTTACAGGGGGGAGGTGAAGCTTTCTTT
-	TRBD2	TRBV19	TRBJ2-3	CASTFSGGATDTQYF	TGTGCCAGTACCTTTAGCGGGGGAGCCACAGATACGCAGTATTTT
-	-	TRBV2	TRBJ1-1	CASSDTRRTTEAFF	TGTGCCAGCAGTGACACCCGGAGAACCACTGAAGCTTTCTTT
once	TRBD1	TRBV6-1	TRBJ1-4	CASSVSTGGIEKLFF	TGTGCCAGCAGTGTTTCGACAGGGGGAATAGAAAAACTGTTTTTT
-	TRBD2	TRBV19	TRBJ2-3	CASSMGLAGGGSTDTQYF	TGTGCCAGTAGTATGGGACTAGCGGGGGGAGGAAGCACAGATACGCAGTATTTT
-	-	TRBV6-5	TRBJ1-2	CASSYSTGMGYTF	TGTGCCAGCAGTTACTCTACAGGGATGGGCTACACCTTC
-	TRBD1	TRBV9	TRBJ2-2	CASSADRGFTGELFF	TGTGCCAGCAGCGCGGACAGGGGGTTCACCGGGGAGCTGTTTTTT
once	-	TRBV4-1	TRBJ1-2	CASSQDGQTDGYTF	TGCGCCAGCAGCCAAGATGGACAGACCGATGGCTACACCTTC